Below, one T cell receptor beta chain is given with its context. Only in-frame clones appear in the TCRdb table, and some are missing; sequencing was by immunoSEQ multiplex PCR. The sample includes roughly 70,000 clones, around 84% of them seen just once. These data originate in a study of OX40 agonist ivuxolimab in advanced cancers. CDR1 and CDR2 from the germline V gene are SGHAT and FQNNGV. There are 17 residues in the CDR3. With V trimmed by 4 bases and J by 4 bases, 11 bases remained unmatched. The sequencing used CD4+ or CD8+ T cells sorted from blood, collected in a trial of the OX40 agonist ivuxolimab. The TCR originated in an adult with an advanced solid tumor such as melanoma, head and neck, liver or kidney cancer. The chain combines TRBV11-2 with TRBJ2-3, with 10 bases that match TRBD2. CDR3 sequence reads: CASSSLPLAGGSDTQYF. Written as DNA, the CDR3 is TGTGCCAGCAGCTCATTACCCTTAGCGGGGGGTTCAGATACGCAGTATTTT.